This T cell receptor (beta chain) was profiled in a study of shared clonotypes between healthy human individuals (dated by TCRdb to the early 2020s). Regarding the research as a whole: The cohort included three men and a couple of women between 18 and 49 years of age. For each donor, CD4 naive and CD4 memory were each run on three plates, CD8 naive on two plates, and CD8 memory on one plate. To estimate repertoire size and how much clonotypes are shared between individuals, the study performed deep sequencing of blood TCR repertoires from a few healthy adults. To increase sequencing depth and limit assay-specific biases, TCR repertoire library preparation and sequencing were carried out by different laboratories using diverse techniques. Each donor's leukapheresis produced roughly between roughly 0.85 and 9.5 billion PBMCs. Paper-wide results and their limitations: Only blood was sampled, and tissue TCR repertoires likely differ from those in blood. Rarefaction of sorted-subset datasets indicated incomplete sequencing despite the large sequencing depth. Pairwise subsampling led to the expectation that sequencing depth would affect the degree of clonotype sharing among donors. Clonotypes shared by all four sorted-subset donors showed higher generation probabilities than non-shared clonotypes. Because the study included only a small number of donors, the genetic and exposure-history diversity represented was limited. Sharing across several donors was observed for about 5% of naive CD4, 3% to 3.5% of naive CD8, 2.3% of memory CD4, and roughly 0.4% of memory CD8 clonotypes. Estimated clonotype richness was generally larger for naive than for memory subsets.

In regard to this clone: Its target antigen remains unknown. Per-nucleotide qualities are absent, and no much larger clonotype sits a single base away.

Using the deep immunoSEQ assay, multiplex PCR amplified TCR CDR3 regions from genomic DNA. For each cell subset, the extracted genomic DNA was distributed evenly across all wells of several immunoSEQ 96-well plates, and each plate served as one replicate. For sorted subsets, approximately 210 ng of genomic DNA, equivalent to 25,000 to 30,000 T cell genomes, went into each replicate PCR. The purified libraries were quantified using a Qubit 3.0 fluorometer, sized with a Bioanalyzer 2100, and then quantified again using the KAPA Library Quantification kit. Each immunoSEQ 96-well plate was sequenced on its own single-read 150-cycle Illumina NextSeq 550 flow cell. Turning to the authors' computational methods: Because the immunoSEQ output included only junctional sequences and no quality scores, the filtering could not be the same as the filtering used for full-length reads. Sequences were annotated with PyIR, a Python wrapper for IgBLAST v1.9, and V/J genes and CDR3 were assigned using IMGT germline references. Any read was removed if the V/J assignment was weak (E-value above 1e-6), the CDR3 was missing, or the read contained stop codons, out-of-frame junctions, or ambiguous translated residues. V3J clonotypes were defined as sequences sharing the same inferred V gene, J gene, and CDR3 amino acid sequence. Percentage overlap between repertoires was calculated by dividing the number of shared unique clonotypes by the size of the smaller repertoire. Three approaches were used to assess repertoire richness: RTK rarefaction, the Chao1 estimator, and Recon v2.1 estimates of unobserved clonotypes. For all TCRbeta clonotypes obtained by the gDNA method from a handful of donors, generation probabilities were computed with OLGA. Entries here come from immuneACCESS through TCRdb and include only in-frame sequences with V and J called. Some clones fail to appear in such tables; in the studies checked, an unresolved V gene covers under half of the shortfall, and the cause of the remainder is unknown. That table gives V, J and clone size, and the DNA gave D and trimming. The sample has a few million clones on record, roughly 93% of them singletons. The ten largest make up 0.39% of the sample.

Donors were healthy HIV-negative adults with no recently reported acute infections or vaccinations. Every donor was a Caucasian adult residing in Nashville, Tennessee, USA. CD4+ T cells were enriched by magnetic negative selection; naive cells were then positively selected on CD45RA, and the negative fraction formed the memory subset. Blood was collected by leukapheresis, and PBMCs were isolated by Ficoll-Histopaque density gradient centrifugation and then cryopreserved in liquid nitrogen vapor phase. Purity and quantity of every magnetically sorted T cell population were checked by analytical flow cytometry. Genomic DNA was isolated from each sorted fraction and quantified by UV absorbance on a Nanodrop 2000c. Including cysteine and phenylalanine, the CDR3 has 17 amino acids. Here the CDR3 DNA is all that survives: 51 bases in frame from base 1. For CDR1 and CDR2, the germline V gene lists KGHSH and LQKENI. At the junction V is shortened by 1 base and J by 2 bases, with 17 bases in between.

The sample was naive CD4+ T cells from PBMCs. The cell subset or site label corresponds to: CD45RA+ positively selected. The source of this sequence is a man aged 18-30 years in good health. Some clones in this sample may be carry-over from other donors' samples. This sequence uses TRBV18 and TRBJ1-1; the D segment could be TRBD1, given 5 matching bases. The DNA sequence is TGTGCCAGCTCACCACAGGGACCGCCTATAGGTAACACTGAAGCTTTCTTT. It translates as CASSPQGPPIGNTEAFF.